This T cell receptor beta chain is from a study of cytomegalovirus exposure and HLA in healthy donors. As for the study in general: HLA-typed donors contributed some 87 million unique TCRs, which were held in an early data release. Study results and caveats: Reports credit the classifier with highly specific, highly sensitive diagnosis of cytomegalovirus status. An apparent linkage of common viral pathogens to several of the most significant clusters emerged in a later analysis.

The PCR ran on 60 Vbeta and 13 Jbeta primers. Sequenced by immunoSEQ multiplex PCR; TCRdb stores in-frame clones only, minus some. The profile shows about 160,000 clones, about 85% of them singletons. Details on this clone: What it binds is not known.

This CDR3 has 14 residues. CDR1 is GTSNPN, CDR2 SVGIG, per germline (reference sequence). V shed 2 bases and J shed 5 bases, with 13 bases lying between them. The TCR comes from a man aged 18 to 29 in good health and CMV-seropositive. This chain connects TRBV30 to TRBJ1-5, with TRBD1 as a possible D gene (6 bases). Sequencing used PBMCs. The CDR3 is CAWSRGSLDQPQHF. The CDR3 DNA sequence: TGTGCCTGGAGTAGGGGGAGTCTAGATCAGCCCCAGCATTTT. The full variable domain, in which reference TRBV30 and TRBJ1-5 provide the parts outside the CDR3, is SQTIHQWPATLVQPVGSPLSLECTVEGTSNPNLYWYRQAAGRGLQLLFYSVGIGQISSEVPQNLSASRPQDRQFILSSKKLLLSDSGFYLCAWSRGSLDQPQHFGDGTRLSIL.